Below are 19 T cell receptor beta chains sequenced from a single sample in a study of shared clonotypes between healthy human individuals. The method was immunoSEQ multiplex PCR; TCRdb's version includes in-frame clones alone and lacks a portion of them. The sample includes some 2 million clones, about 95% of them seen just once. The naive CD8 subset, CD45RO-negative cells positively selected for CCR7, excluded terminally differentiated effector memory CD45RA+ cells. The sequencing input was naive CD8+ T cells sorted from blood. These receptors were collected from a man aged 18 to 30 in good health.

This rearrangement joins TRBV11-2 to TRBJ2-5; D gene uncertain. V lost 5 bases and J 5 bases, leaving 15 bases between the germline ends. This CDR3 region has 14 residues. Germline CDR1 and CDR2: SGHAT and FQNNGV. CDR3 sequence (DNA): TGTGCCAGCAGCCATTCATCTAGTCTTGAGACCCAGTACTTC. Its translation is CASSHSSSLETQYF. The whole variable domain, filled in from reference TRBV11-2 and TRBJ2-5, reads EAGVAQSPRYKIIEKRQSVAFWCNPISGHATLYWYQQILGQGPKLLIQFQNNGVVDDSQLPKDRFSAERLKGVDSTLKIQPAKLEDSAVYLCASSHSSSLETQYFGPGTRLLVL.

This chain uses TRBV11-2 with TRBJ2-6, with D possibly TRBD1 on 6 matching bases. The CDR3 covers 16 residues. V dropped 5 bases and J dropped 2 bases, with 13 bases sitting between them. The V gene's germline CDR1 is SGHAT and CDR2 FQNNGV. The CDR3 loop is CASSMRTVTGANVLTF. CDR3 bases: TGTGCCAGCAGCATGAGGACAGTAACTGGGGCCAACGTCCTGACTTTC.

Regarding this clone: Other nucleotide sequences from this sample produce the same CDR3. This sequence joins TRBV7-9 and TRBJ2-3; D is unclear. CDR1 is SEHNR, CDR2 FQNEAQ, per germline (reference sequence). The V end was cut by 0 bases, the J end by 0 bases, with 4 bases between. The CDR3 is 14 amino acids. The DNA for the CDR3 is TGTGCCAGCAGCTTAGCGGGAAGCACAGATACGCAGTATTTT. Translated: CASSLAGSTDTQYF.

The CDR3 sequence: CASSLELYSYNEQFF. For the CDR3, the DNA is TGTGCCAGCAGCTTAGAACTCTACTCCTACAATGAGCAGTTCTTC. The chain has TRBV7-8 and TRBJ2-1; D is undetermined. CDR1 and CDR2 from the germline V gene are SGHVS and FQNEAQ. Trimming cost V 1 base and J 0 bases, with 7 bases left between them. This CDR3 spans 15 amino acids. Full variable domain (outside the CDR3, taken from reference TRBV7-8 and TRBJ2-1): GAGVSQSPRYKVAKRGQDVALRCDPISGHVSLFWYQQALGQGPEFLTYFQNEAQLDKSGLPSDRFFAERPEGSVSTLKIQRTQQEDSAVYLCASSLELYSYNEQFFGPGTRLTVL.

The sample holds a few counts of this clone. The chain has TRBV4-1 and TRBJ1-4; the D is unclear. V lost 6 bases and J lost 0, with 2 bases in between. CDR1 MGHRA and CDR2 YSYEKL come from the germline V gene. This CDR3 comprises 12 residues. CDR3 coding DNA: TGCGCCAGCAGTCCAACTAATGAAAAACTGTTTTTT. It translates to CASSPTNEKLFF.

V is TRBV29-1 and J is TRBJ2-1, with no clear D. CDR1 is SQVTM, CDR2 ANQGSEA, per germline. Trimming took 0 bases from V and 4 from J, leaving 10 bases between them. There are 14 residues in the CDR3. CDR3 nucleotides: TGCAGCGTTGAAGATCTTACCCAATACAATGAGCAGTTCTTC. Its translation: CSVEDLTQYNEQFF.

A word on this clone: Other DNA sequences of this sample code for an identical CDR3. The genes are TRBV9 and TRBJ2-5, with D possibly being TRBD1 or TRBD2 (5 bases each). Trimming pared 3 bases from V and 1 base from J, leaving 7 bases between. The V gene's germline CDR1 is SGDLS and CDR2 YYNGEE. This CDR3 is 13 amino acids long. The CDR3 DNA sequence: TGTGCCAGCAGCGGAGGGACCCAAGAGACCCAGTACTTC. It codes for CASSGGTQETQYF.

J is TRBJ1-2 and V is TRBV18, with D possibly matching TRBD1 (5 bases). Deletions cut 2 bases from V and 6 bases from J, with 13 bases between. This CDR3 is 14 amino acids long. Per germline, CDR1 KGHSH and CDR2 LQKENI. CDR3 region: CASSPGIQGNGYTF. The DNA of the CDR3 is TGTGCCAGCTCACCAGGCATCCAGGGTAATGGCTACACCTTC.

This sequence joins TRBV2 and TRBJ2-1; D tentatively reads TRBD1 or TRBD2 (5 bases each). V was cut by 7 bases and J by 9 bases, with 10 bases left in between. Germline loops: CDR1 SNHLY, CDR2 FYNNEI. The CDR3 consists of 11 residues. The CDR3 coding sequence is TGTGCCAGCAATGAGGGGCTTGAGCAGTTCTTC. This sequence encodes CASNEGLEQFF.

The rearrangement links TRBV4-2 to TRBJ2-1; D is possibly TRBD1 (5 bases). CDR1 and CDR2 (germline): LGHNA, YNFKEQ. This CDR3 is 15 amino acids long. V lost 6 bases to trimming and J lost 5 bases, with 17 bases between them. CDR3: CASRDVADINNEQFF. In DNA form, the CDR3 reads TGTGCCAGCAGAGACGTCGCGGACATAAACAATGAGCAGTTCTTC.

The chain is built from TRBV7-8 and TRBJ1-2; TRBD1 aligns across 8 bases. V gave up 0 bases and J gave up 3 bases; unmatched junction bases: 9. The CDR3 is made up of 17 amino acids. Per germline, CDR1 SGHVS and CDR2 FQNEAQ. CDR3 region: CASSLAIRTGNDYGYTF. The CDR3 bases are TGTGCCAGCAGCTTAGCGATTCGGACAGGGAATGACTATGGCTACACCTTC.

This chain uses TRBV5-4 with TRBJ1-1; maybe TRBD1 (5 bases). The CDR3 runs to 16 residues. V was shortened by 2 bases and J by 5 bases, with 19 bases between the two germline ends. The V gene's germline CDR1 is SGHNT and CDR2 YYREEE (reference sequence). This chain's CDR3 is CASSFLGGDPRTEAFF. The CDR3 DNA reads as TGTGCCAGCAGCTTCCTTGGGGGGGATCCGCGAACTGAAGCTTTCTTT. The complete variable domain, with remaining parts taken from reference TRBV5-4 and TRBJ1-1, reads ETGVTQSPTHLIKTRGQQVTLRCSSQSGHNTVSWYQQALGQGPQFIFQYYREEENGRGNFPPRFSGLQFPNYSSELNVNALELDDSALYLCASSFLGGDPRTEAFFGQGTRLTVV.

The chain has TRBV6-6 and TRBJ1-1; TRBD1 is a possible D gene (5 bases). Looked up from germline, CDR1 is MNHNY and CDR2 is SVGAGI (reference sequence). Trimming cost V 3 bases and J 1 base, with 9 bases left between them. This CDR3 contains 14 residues. The CDR3 region has the DNA TGTGCCAGCAGTTATCAGGGCACGAACACTGAAGCTTTCTTT. Translating gives CASSYQGTNTEAFF.

The sample holds one count of this clone. In DNA form, the CDR3 reads TGTGCCAGCAGTTTACAAGGGGTACAGGGTGGGACTGAAGCTTTCTTT. Translated: CASSLQGVQGGTEAFF. The gene calls are TRBV27 and TRBJ1-1; a weak D match, TRBD1 (6 bases). Germline V lookup: CDR1 MNHEY, CDR2 SMNVEV (reference sequence). The CDR3 runs 16 residues. The germline V and J ends were trimmed by 2 bases and 5 bases, with 18 bases remaining between them.

The V gene is TRBV7-6, the J gene TRBJ2-3, with 8 nucleotides matching TRBD2. Germline lookup yields CDR1 SGHVS and CDR2 FNYEAQ. The V segment lost 5 bases and the J segment 5 bases; nucleotides outside the gene matches: 15. This CDR3 is 17 amino acids long. Written as DNA, the CDR3 is TGTGCCAGCAGCCAAGAGGGCCCAGCGGGGGCGCAAGATACGCAGTATTTT. Its translation is CASSQEGPAGAQDTQYF.

This rearrangement joins TRBV29-1 to TRBJ2-1; 13 bases agree with TRBD2. Per germline, CDR1 SQVTM and CDR2 ANQGSEA. CDR3 length: 16 amino acids. V lost 7 bases, J lost 10 bases, and 16 bases stayed unmatched. The CDR3 DNA is TGCAGCGCCAGGATTGGGACTAGCGGGGCAGCTAGGGAGCAGTTCTTC. Translation gives CSARIGTSGAAREQFF.

V usage is TRBV30 and J usage is TRBJ2-7; tentatively, D is TRBD1 or TRBD2 (5 bases each). V shed 2 bases and J shed 10 bases, with 15 bases lying between them. The CDR3 sequence is 12 residues long. Germline CDR1 GTSNPN, CDR2 SVGIG (reference sequence). In DNA form, the CDR3 reads TGTGCCTGGAGTTCGGGACCCGCCGCTCAGTACTTC. This gives the protein CAWSSGPAAQYF.

This chain uses TRBV6-5 with TRBJ2-3, with 8 nucleotides matching TRBD2. The germline CDR1 and CDR2 sequences are MNHEY and SVGAGI. Losses at the gene ends were 0 bases for V and 0 bases for J; bases not matched to a gene: 2. The CDR3 covers 16 residues. For the CDR3, the DNA is TGTGCCAGCAGTTACTCACTAGCGGCTAGCACAGATACGCAGTATTTT. Translated: CASSYSLAASTDTQYF.

This chain connects TRBV13 to TRBJ2-7, with D possibly TRBD2 on 6 matching bases. V lost 4 bases and J 2 bases, leaving 15 bases between the germline ends. The length of the CDR3 is 15 residues. Germline V gene sequence: CDR1 PRHDT, CDR2 FYEKMQ (reference sequence). This chain's CDR3 is CASSYRDFTAYEQYF. CDR3 DNA: TGTGCCAGCAGCTACCGGGACTTCACAGCCTACGAGCAGTACTTC.